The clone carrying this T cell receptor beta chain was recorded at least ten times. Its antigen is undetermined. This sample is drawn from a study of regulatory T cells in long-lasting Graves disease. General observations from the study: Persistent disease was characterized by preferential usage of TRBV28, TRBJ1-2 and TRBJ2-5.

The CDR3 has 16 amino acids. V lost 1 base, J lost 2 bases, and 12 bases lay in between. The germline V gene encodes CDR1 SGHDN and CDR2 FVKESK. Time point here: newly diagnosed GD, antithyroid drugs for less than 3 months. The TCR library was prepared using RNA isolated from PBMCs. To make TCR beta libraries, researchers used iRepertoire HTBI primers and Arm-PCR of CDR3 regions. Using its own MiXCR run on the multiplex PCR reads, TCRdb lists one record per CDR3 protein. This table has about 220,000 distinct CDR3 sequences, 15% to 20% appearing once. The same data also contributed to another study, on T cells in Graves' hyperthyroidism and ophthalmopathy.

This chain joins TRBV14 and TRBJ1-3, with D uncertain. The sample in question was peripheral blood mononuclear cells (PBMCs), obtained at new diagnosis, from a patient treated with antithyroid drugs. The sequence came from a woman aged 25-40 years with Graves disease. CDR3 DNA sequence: TGTGCCAGCAGCCAAGTTGGTCCTACTACTGGAAACACCATATATTTT. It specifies CASSQVGPTTGNTIYF.